Following are 24 T cell receptor beta chains from one sample sequenced in a study of T cell responses to AZD1222 COVID-19 vaccine. Sequenced by immunoSEQ multiplex PCR; TCRdb stores in-frame clones only, minus some. Listed are about 140,000 clones; approximately 2% falls within the top ten. The sequencing input was peripheral blood. All receptors come from an adult in good health.

As to this clone: Other DNA sequences within the sample encode an identical CDR3. The V call is TRBV19, the J call TRBJ1-5; possible D gene TRBD1, 5 bases. Trimming removed 6 bases at V and 3 bases at J, with 12 bases between. Germline lookup yields CDR1 LNHDA and CDR2 SQIVND (reference sequence). The CDR3 loop spans 14 amino acids. CDR3 in DNA: TGTGCCAGTAGCGGGGGAAGGGACAATCAGCCCCAGCATTTT. It is translated as CASSGGRDNQPQHF.

V usage is TRBV28 and J usage is TRBJ1-2; no clear D. Germline V CDR1 and CDR2: MDHEN, SYDVKM. V lost 3 bases, J lost 4 bases, and 15 bases lay in between. The CDR3 loop spans 15 amino acids. Here the CDR3 DNA reads TGTGCCAGCAGTTTGACCCGGCGGGGTACCTATGGCTACACCTTC. Protein product: CASSLTRRGTYGYTF.

V gene TRBV4-1 combines with J gene TRBJ1-2; TRBD1 agrees at 9 bases. Germline V gene data show CDR1 as MGHRA and CDR2 as YSYEKL. The CDR3 runs 15 residues. Unmatched junction bases numbered 11, after V lost 4 bases and J lost 8 bases. This CDR3 reads CASSPRDRDAKGYTF. In DNA, the CDR3 is TGCGCCAGCAGCCCTCGGGACAGGGACGCGAAAGGCTACACCTTC.

The rearrangement joins TRBV6-2 or TRBV6-3 to TRBJ2-2; no definite D call. The V end lost 2 bases, the J end lost 0 bases, and 7 bases lay between the germline ends. CDR1 is MNHEY, CDR2 SVGEGT, per germline. This CDR3 is built from 15 residues. The CDR3 DNA is TGTGCCAGCAGTTACCCGGCCGCGAACACCGGGGAGCTGTTTTTT. It specifies CASSYPAANTGELFF.

V is TRBV5-4 and J is TRBJ1-6; D not resolved. This CDR3 is built from 14 residues. V was clipped by 0 bases and J by 15 bases, with 16 bases between them. CDR1 and CDR2 from the germline V gene are SGHNT and YYREEE (reference sequence). CDR3 coding DNA: TGTGCCAGCAGCTTGGCCGCGTCTATAGACGACCTCCACTTT. Amino acids: CASSLAASIDDLHF.

This chain links TRBV3-1 (or the pseudogene TRBV3-2) with TRBJ1-2; D is possibly TRBD1 (6 bases). This CDR3 region has 14 residues. Looked up from germline, CDR1 is LGHDT and CDR2 is YNNKEL (reference sequence). Trimming took 4 bases from V and 1 from J, leaving 10 bases between them. CDR3 sequence (DNA): TGTGCCAGCAGCCGGACAGCCCTTAACTATGGCTACACCTTC. Amino acid sequence: CASSRTALNYGYTF.

The rearrangement uses TRBV7-6 and TRBJ1-5, with 7 bases matching TRBD1. J gave up 1 base and V 5 bases, and 11 bases lay outside the gene matches. From germline, CDR1 is SGHVS and CDR2 FNYEAQ. The CDR3 extends over 17 amino acids. The DNA of the CDR3 is TGTGCCAGCAGCCCCCACGGAGGGGGCGGCAGCAATCAGCCCCAGCATTTT. It encodes CASSPHGGGGSNQPQHF.

The gene calls are TRBV30 and TRBJ1-4; D perhaps matches TRBD1 (6 bases). This CDR3 spans 14 amino acids. Looked up from germline, CDR1 is GTSNPN and CDR2 is SVGIG (reference sequence). V was clipped by 2 bases and J by 7 bases, with 14 bases between them. CDR3 nucleotide sequence: TGTGCCTGGAGTTCACAGGGCTGGGGTGAAAAACTGTTTTTT. Protein sequence: CAWSSQGWGEKLFF. Drawing the rest from reference TRBV30 and TRBJ1-4, the complete variable domain is SQTIHQWPATLVQPVGSPLSLECTVEGTSNPNLYWYRQAAGRGLQLLFYSVGIGQISSEVPQNLSASRPQDRQFILSSKKLLLSDSGFYLCAWSSQGWGEKLFFGSGTQLSVL.

The chain carries TRBV6-5 and TRBJ2-2; D ambiguous. The CDR3 has 13 residues. CDR1 is MNHEY and CDR2 is SVGAGI in the germline V gene. The ends were cut back, 6 bases at V and 1 base at J, with 6 bases in the middle. The CDR3 loop is CASSNRNTGELFF. CDR3 bases: TGTGCCAGCAGCAACAGGAACACCGGGGAGCTGTTTTTT.

The chain combines TRBV28 with TRBJ1-5; no clear D gene. CDR1 is MDHEN, CDR2 SYDVKM, per germline. The CDR3 loop spans 16 amino acids. The V end was cut by 3 bases, the J end by 0 bases, with 12 bases between. The CDR3 protein is CASSLRFAGSNQPQHF. The CDR3 nucleotides read TGTGCCAGCAGTTTGCGGTTTGCGGGTAGCAATCAGCCCCAGCATTTT.

The rearrangement joins TRBV5-8 to TRBJ2-3, with 10 bases matching TRBD2. Germline CDR1 and CDR2: SGHTS and YDEGEE. V gave up 3 bases and J gave up 5 bases; unmatched junction bases: 9. The CDR3 consists of 16 residues. The CDR3 region has the DNA TGTGCCAGCAGCTGGGGCTCTAGCGGGGGTTTAGATACGCAGTATTTT. As protein: CASSWGSSGGLDTQYF.

The chain joins TRBV5-1 to TRBJ1-1; 7 bases align to TRBD1. This CDR3 has 15 amino acids. Trimming cost V 4 bases and J 5 bases; bases outside gene matches: 11. The germline V gene has CDR1 SGHRS and CDR2 YFSETQ. The CDR3 region has the DNA TGCGCCAGCAGCGACCCGACAGGGCGAAGAACTGAAGCTTTCTTT. Translation gives CASSDPTGRRTEAFF.

The chain joins TRBV19 to TRBJ2-3; 10 nucleotides match TRBD1. Trimming at V came to 5 bases and at J to 6 bases, leaving 11 bases not matched to a gene. This CDR3 region has 16 residues. Germline CDR1 and CDR2: LNHDA and SQIVND (reference sequence). The CDR3 DNA reads TGTGCCAGTAGTCCCGGACTGACAGGGGGCCATGATACGCAGTATTTT. It specifies CASSPGLTGGHDTQYF. The variable domain in full, with the rest retrieved from reference TRBV19 and TRBJ2-3, is DGGITQSPKYLFRKEGQNVTLSCEQNLNHDAMYWYRQDPGQGLRLIYYSQIVNDFQKGDIAEGYSVSREKKESFPLTVTSAQKNPTAFYLCASSPGLTGGHDTQYFGPGTRLTVL.

This chain joins TRBV29-1 and TRBJ2-2; TRBD1 agrees at 8 bases. CDR3 length: 16 amino acids. With 5 bases clipped from V and 0 bases from J, the junction kept 8 bases outside the gene matches. Germline CDR1 is SQVTM and CDR2 is ANQGSEA. The CDR3 protein is CSVKAGGLANTGELFF. CDR3 DNA sequence: TGCAGCGTTAAGGCAGGGGGCTTAGCGAACACCGGGGAGCTGTTTTTT.

The chain combines TRBV30 with TRBJ2-1; D perhaps matches TRBD1 (7 bases). Germline CDR1 and CDR2: GTSNPN and SVGIG (reference sequence). The CDR3 has 14 amino acids. The ends were cut back, 4 bases at V and 6 bases at J, with 16 bases in the middle. The CDR3, as DNA: TGTGCCTGGAACCCGACAGGGAGGCGCAATGAGCAGTTCTTC. This translates into CAWNPTGRRNEQFF. The variable domain in full, with the rest retrieved from reference TRBV30 and TRBJ2-1, is SQTIHQWPATLVQPVGSPLSLECTVEGTSNPNLYWYRQAAGRGLQLLFYSVGIGQISSEVPQNLSASRPQDRQFILSSKKLLLSDSGFYLCAWNPTGRRNEQFFGPGTRLTVL.

The chain is built from TRBV7-9 and TRBJ1-2; the D gene is possibly TRBD1 (5 bases). V gave up 0 bases and J gave up 2 bases, with 10 bases separating them. The CDR3 totals 15 residues. Germline CDR1 and CDR2: SEHNR and FQNEAQ (reference sequence). As DNA, the CDR3 is TGTGCCAGCAGCTTAGCCGGCAGGGAAAACTATGGCTACACCTTC. Its protein product is CASSLAGRENYGYTF. Based on the CDR3 plus reference TRBV7-9 and TRBJ1-2, the full variable domain is DTGVSQNPRHKITKRGQNVTFRCDPISEHNRLYWYRQTLGQGPEFLTYFQNEAQLEKSRLLSDRFSAERPKGSFSTLEIQRTEQGDSAMYLCASSLAGRENYGYTFGSGTRLTVV.

The chain combines TRBV18 with TRBJ2-1; 10 bases align to TRBD1. Germline V gene sequence: CDR1 KGHSH, CDR2 LQKENI. The CDR3 is made up of 16 amino acids. The V segment lost 3 bases and the J segment 6 bases; nucleotides outside the gene matches: 8. CDR3 sequence (DNA): TGTGCCAGCTCACCCCCCCGACAGGGGGCTATCAATGAGCAGTTCTTC. Translating it yields CASSPPRQGAINEQFF.

The chain has TRBV6-5 and TRBJ2-7; perhaps D is TRBD1 or TRBD2 (5 bases each). V was pared by 4 bases and J by 1 base, with 11 bases between. The CDR3 is made up of 14 amino acids. Germline-derived CDR1 and CDR2 are MNHEY and SVGAGI. The CDR3 sequence is CASSSRDGSYEQYF. The CDR3 DNA follows: TGTGCCAGCAGTTCCCGGGACGGGTCCTACGAGCAGTACTTC.

V and J are TRBV29-1 and TRBJ1-2, with D uncertain. Trimming left V 5 bases short and J 2 bases short, with 6 bases between. The germline CDR1 and CDR2 sequences are SQVTM and ANQGSEA. This CDR3 contains 11 residues. CDR3 residues: CSVWENYGYTF. The CDR3 DNA reads as TGCAGCGTTTGGGAAAACTATGGCTACACCTTC.

The CDR3 protein is CASAGQAQNQPQHF. The CDR3 DNA reads as TGTGCCAGCGCGGGACAGGCTCAAAATCAGCCCCAGCATTTT. The chain couples TRBV18 to TRBJ1-5, with TRBD1 matching over 8 bases. Germline V CDR1 and CDR2: KGHSH, LQKENI. Trimming cost V 8 bases and J 4 bases; bases outside gene matches: 7. CDR3 length: 14 amino acids.

This sequence joins TRBV6-5 and TRBJ1-1; possible D gene TRBD1, 6 bases. Germline V gene sequence: CDR1 MNHEY, CDR2 SVGAGI. The CDR3 totals 15 residues. Trimming left V 2 bases short and J 5 bases short, with 15 bases between. This chain's CDR3 is CASSYDGGAGTEAFF. The CDR3 region has the DNA TGTGCCAGCAGTTACGATGGGGGCGCAGGGACTGAAGCTTTCTTT.

Regarding this clone: One junction end disagrees with the germline gene, perhaps due to a read error. V and J are TRBV7-2 and TRBJ2-3, with 8 nucleotides matching TRBD2. CDR1 and CDR2 (germline): SGHTA, FQGNSA. This CDR3 spans 12 amino acids. The CDR3 DNA reads as TGTGCCAGCAGCAGAGAAGCGGGGGCCCTACCTTTT. Translated: CASSREAGALPF.

The rearrangement uses TRBV18 and TRBJ2-1; 9 bases fit TRBD2. The CDR3 has 16 amino acids. Germline CDR1 is KGHSH and CDR2 is LQKENI. V dropped 4 bases and J dropped 4; count of bases not matched to a gene: 8. CDR3 sequence (DNA): TGTGCCAGCTCACACCAGTCCAGCGGGGGGTACAATGAGCAGTTCTTC. Residues: CASSHQSSGGYNEQFF.

The V call is TRBV2, the J call TRBJ2-1, with 8 bases identical to TRBD1. Germline CDR1 and CDR2: SNHLY and FYNNEI. The V segment lost 2 bases and the J segment 8 bases; nucleotides outside the gene matches: 8. The CDR3 extends over 15 amino acids. The CDR3 sequence: CASSERRQGFYEQFF. CDR3 DNA: TGTGCCAGCAGTGAACGCAGACAGGGGTTTTATGAGCAGTTCTTC.